These T cell receptor beta chains were read from a single sample in a study of Ad26.COV2.S vaccination and SARS-CoV-2 variants. Clones were sequenced by immunoSEQ multiplex PCR, and TCRdb holds only the in-frame ones, with some missing. The sample contains 300,000 to 350,000 clones, about 88% of which appear only once. Here the sequenced sample was peripheral blood, taken in a trial of Ad26.COV2.S vaccine versus placebo. Receptors were obtained from a person aged 18 to 65 who received the Ad26.COV2.S COVID-19 vaccine or a placebo. Each CDR3 is given with its conserved first and last residue. D genes are given only for firm matches. Expanded clones get a size class; other rows say once, few or many, or leave the size out.

size: .; J: TRBJ2-7; D: .; length: 12; V: TRBV5-1; DNA: TGCGCCAGCAGCTTAGGGCTCTACGAGCAGTACTTC; CDR3: CASSLGLYEQYF
size: .; J: TRBJ2-2; D: .; length: 17; V: TRBV7-9; DNA: TGTGCCAGCAGCCCACCCGACTCCGACCCGAACACCGGGGAGCTGTTTTTT; CDR3: CASSPPDSDPNTGELFF
size: .; J: TRBJ1-2; D: TRBD1; length: 13; V: TRBV5-1; DNA: TGCGCCAGCAGCCGGACAGGGATAGATGGCTACACCTTC; CDR3: CASSRTGIDGYTF
size: .; J: TRBJ2-7; D: TRBD1; length: 13; V: TRBV5-1; DNA: TGCGCCAGCAGCTTTGGACAGGGTTCCGAGCAGTACTTC; CDR3: CASSFGQGSEQYF
size: .; J: TRBJ2-7; D: .; length: 13; V: TRBV7-9; DNA: TGTGCCAGCAGCTTAACACCATCCTACGAGCAGTACTTC; CDR3: CASSLTPSYEQYF
size: .; J: TRBJ1-4; D: .; length: 13; V: TRBV27; DNA: TGTGCCAGCAGCCCACGGGGCCGCGAAAAACTGTTTTTT; CDR3: CASSPRGREKLFF
size: .; J: TRBJ2-1; D: .; length: 17; V: TRBV7-9; DNA: TGTGCCAGCAGCCTATCTCTGTGGGGGAGCTCCTACAATGAGCAGTTCTTC; CDR3: CASSLSLWGSSYNEQFF
size: .; J: TRBJ2-7; D: .; length: 10; V: TRBV28; DNA: TGTGCCAGCGGGCCCTACGAGCAGTACTTC; CDR3: CASGPYEQYF
size: .; J: TRBJ2-2; D: .; length: 17; V: TRBV28; DNA: TGTGCCAGCAGTTTACCCGGGCCAGGCGCGAACACCGGGGAGCTGTTTTTT; CDR3: CASSLPGPGANTGELFF
size: .; J: TRBJ1-3; D: .; length: 14; V: TRBV28; DNA: TGTGCCAGCAGTTTATCGAGGACTGGAAACACCATATATTTT; CDR3: CASSLSRTGNTIYF
size: .; J: TRBJ2-5; D: TRBD2; length: 16; V: TRBV19; DNA: TGTGCCAGTAGTCTACTAGCGGGTCGACTACAAGAGACCCAGTACTTC; CDR3: CASSLLAGRLQETQYF
size: .; J: TRBJ2-3; D: .; length: 13; V: TRBV3-1/TRBV3-2; DNA: TGTGCCAGCAGCCAAGCGAGGGGAGGCACGCAGTATTTT; CDR3: CASSQARGGTQYF
size: .; J: TRBJ2-2; D: .; length: 20; V: TRBV9; DNA: TGTGCCAGCAGCCGAACAATAAGGCGGGGCCGCCCTGGGAGCACCGGGGAGCTGTTTTTT; CDR3: CASSRTIRRGRPGSTGELFF
size: .; J: TRBJ2-7; D: .; length: 12; V: TRBV3-1/TRBV3-2; DNA: TGTGCCAGCAGCCCCCAGTCAGGCGAGCAGTACTTC; CDR3: CASSPQSGEQYF
size: .; J: TRBJ2-7; D: .; length: 15; V: TRBV18; DNA: TGTGCCAGCTCACCCGTCCAGGACTCCTCCTACGAGCAGTACTTC; CDR3: CASSPVQDSSYEQYF
size: .; J: TRBJ2-2; D: .; length: 14; V: TRBV18; DNA: TGTGCCAGCTCACCACTAAGGGTGACCGGGGAGCTGTTTTTT; CDR3: CASSPLRVTGELFF
size: .; J: TRBJ1-5; D: .; length: 14; V: TRBV7-8; DNA: TGTGCCAGCAGCTCGGCCCCAGGTCCCCAGCCCCAGCATTTT; CDR3: CASSSAPGPQPQHF
size: .; J: TRBJ2-2; D: .; length: 15; V: TRBV4-3; DNA: TGCGCCAGCAGTGTACTCTCCGCGAACACCGGGGAGCTGTTTTTT; CDR3: CASSVLSANTGELFF
size: .; J: TRBJ2-2; D: .; length: 15; V: TRBV28; DNA: TGTGCCAGCAGTTTTTACGGATTTGGCACCGGGGAGCTGTTTTTT; CDR3: CASSFYGFGTGELFF
size: .; J: TRBJ1-5; D: .; length: 15; V: TRBV9; DNA: TGTGCCAGCAGCGTTTCCGGGGTGGTAAATCAGCCCCAGCATTTT; CDR3: CASSVSGVVNQPQHF
size: .; J: TRBJ2-3; D: .; length: 14; V: TRBV29-1; DNA: TGCAGCTCTGCCGGCGGGGACGGGGCAGATACGCAGTATTTT; CDR3: CSSAGGDGADTQYF
size: .; J: TRBJ1-1; D: .; length: 13; V: TRBV5-1; DNA: TGCGCCAGCAGCTTGTCCCCGAACACTGAAGCTTTCTTT; CDR3: CASSLSPNTEAFF
size: few; J: TRBJ2-7; D: .; length: 13; V: TRBV7-8; DNA: TGTGCCAGCAGCCTCGACAGGATGGGTGAGCAGTACTTC; CDR3: CASSLDRMGEQYF
size: .; J: TRBJ2-1; D: TRBD1; length: 12; V: TRBV11-3; DNA: TGTGCCAGCAGCCCCGGGACAGCGGAGCAGTTCTTC; CDR3: CASSPGTAEQFF
size: .; J: TRBJ2-1; D: .; length: 14; V: TRBV5-1; DNA: TGCGCCAGCAGCTTGGACGGAGGCTACAATGAGCAGTTCTTC; CDR3: CASSLDGGYNEQFF
size: few; J: TRBJ1-5; D: TRBD1; length: 17; V: TRBV4-1; DNA: TGCGCCAGCAGCCAAGGCGTTGTGGACAGGGGCAATCAGCCCCAGCATTTT; CDR3: CASSQGVVDRGNQPQHF
size: .; J: TRBJ2-2; D: .; length: 16; V: TRBV18; DNA: TGTGCCAGCTCACCCTTGCTGATGGGGAACACCGGGGAGCTGTTTTTT; CDR3: CASSPLLMGNTGELFF
size: .; J: TRBJ2-4; D: .; length: 17; V: TRBV4-2; DNA: TGTGCCAGCAGCCAAGACGGGGGCCGGGTAGCCAAAAACATTCAGTACTTC; CDR3: CASSQDGGRVAKNIQYF
size: .; J: TRBJ1-6; D: .; length: 17; V: TRBV4-1; DNA: TGCGCCAGCAGCCAGAGAAACCTAAGCTCCTATAATTCACCCCTCCACTTT; CDR3: CASSQRNLSSYNSPLHF
size: .; J: TRBJ2-7; D: TRBD1; length: 16; V: TRBV5-6; DNA: TGTGCCAGCAGCCCCACAGGGACAGGGCCAAGGAACGAGCAGTACTTC; CDR3: CASSPTGTGPRNEQYF
size: .; J: TRBJ1-5; D: .; length: 13; V: TRBV5-6; DNA: TGTGCCAGCAGCCGACAGAGCAATCAGCCCCAGCATTTT; CDR3: CASSRQSNQPQHF
size: .; J: TRBJ1-1; D: .; length: 15; V: TRBV13; DNA: TGTGCCAGCAGCGCGCGGAGGGAGATGTACACTGAAGCTTTCTTT; CDR3: CASSARREMYTEAFF
size: .; J: TRBJ2-7; D: TRBD2; length: 15; V: TRBV11-3; DNA: TGTGCCAGCAGCCCGGGACTAGCTGGGGACTACGAGCAGTACTTC; CDR3: CASSPGLAGDYEQYF
size: .; J: TRBJ2-2; D: .; length: 15; V: TRBV7-9; DNA: TGTGCCAGCAGCGCAGGACTGATGAACACCGGGGAGCTGTTTTTT; CDR3: CASSAGLMNTGELFF
size: once; J: TRBJ2-3; D: TRBD2; length: 19; V: TRBV7-2; DNA: TGTGCCAGCAGCCCAAGGGGACTAGCGGGAGGGCGTGACACAGATACGCAGTATTTT; CDR3: CASSPRGLAGGRDTDTQYF
size: once; J: TRBJ1-5; D: TRBD1; length: 15; V: TRBV6-2/TRBV6-3; DNA: TGTGCCAGCAGTGACCGGGACAGAGCCCTTCAGCCCCAGCATTTT; CDR3: CASSDRDRALQPQHF
size: .; J: TRBJ1-1; D: .; length: 16; V: TRBV19; DNA: TGTGCCAGTAGTAACTATTGGGGCGGTATGAACACTGAAGCTTTCTTT; CDR3: CASSNYWGGMNTEAFF
size: .; J: TRBJ1-5; D: TRBD1; length: 17; V: TRBV3-1/TRBV3-2; DNA: TGTGCCAGCAGCGAAGCCGGGACAGGACTTAGCAATCAGCCCCAGCATTTT; CDR3: CASSEAGTGLSNQPQHF
size: .; J: TRBJ1-3; D: .; length: 14; V: TRBV5-1; DNA: TGCGCCAGCAGCTTGGACAGGGCGGTGGACACCATATATTTT; CDR3: CASSLDRAVDTIYF
size: .; J: TRBJ2-1; D: .; length: 14; V: TRBV7-2; DNA: TGTGCCAGCAACGGCCAGGAAACCTACAATGAGCAGTTCTTC; CDR3: CASNGQETYNEQFF
size: once; J: TRBJ1-6; D: .; length: 14; V: TRBV27; DNA: TGTGCCAGCAGCCGAGAGAGTCTAAATTCACCCCTCCACTTT; CDR3: CASSRESLNSPLHF
size: .; J: TRBJ1-2; D: .; length: 16; V: TRBV19; DNA: TGTGCCAGTAGTATTTCCGAGGGGGGACCATACTATGGCTACACCTTC; CDR3: CASSISEGGPYYGYTF
size: few; J: TRBJ1-6; D: .; length: 15; V: TRBV5-5; DNA: TGTGCCAGCAGCTTGGTTGGGGGCAACAATTCACCCCTCCACTTT; CDR3: CASSLVGGNNSPLHF